The clone carrying this T cell receptor beta chain was observed a few times. Original processing methods: Sample TCR totals centred on a median of around 100,000, ranging about 20,000 to 750,000. In TCRdb, the RACE reads were re-called with MiXCR into one record per CDR3 protein. The authors' filters were not applied to this entry. This table holds approximately 92,000 distinct CDR3 sequences, about 10% found once. The data stem from a study of human T cells and chemical hapten exposure. Study-level information: The study patch tested 0.01% DPC on the upper back and read results at 6 days.

Per germline, CDR1 MNHNY and CDR2 SVGAGI (reference sequence). CDR3 length: 14 residues. The J segment lost 5 bases and the V segment lost 6 bases, leaving 5 bases of the junction unmatched. As for time point: patch test 2, 6 weeks after DPC sensitization. The treatment here: therapeutic diphenylcyclopropenone sensitization with weekly scalp DPC. The source was whole blood, collected in connection with sensitization to the hapten diphenylcyclopropenone (DPC). This receptor was taken from a woman in her thirties or forties with alopecia areata. Some clones in this sample may be carry-over from other donors' samples. The chain links TRBV6-6 to TRBJ2-3, with 10 bases matching TRBD2. The DNA of the CDR3 is TGTGCCAGCAGCCAGCGGGGGGGCGGAGATACGCAGTATTTT. It encodes CASSQRGGGDTQYF.